Each of the 13 T cell receptor beta chains below was sequenced from the same sample in a study of vaccination effects on CD4 cells after COVID-19. Generated by immunoSEQ multiplex PCR, the TCRdb table keeps only in-frame clones and is missing some. Here the sample spans roughly 30,000 clones, 65% to 80% being singletons. For these TCRs, the target antigens are not known. Antigen-specific CD4+ T cells were expanded (with viral peptide pools) by the ViraFEST assay ahead of sequencing. Isolating CD4+ T cells followed less than 12 days of culture. Two doses of either BNT162b2 or mRNA-1273 were given to each participant. The sample here was CD4+ T cells from PBMCs cultured with HCoV-NL63 spike peptides, taken after COVID-19 vaccination. The receptor source for this set is a human donor who received a COVID-19 vaccine.

The rearrangement joins TRBV5-1 to TRBJ2-5, with D tentatively TRBD1 (6 bases). V shed 0 bases and J shed 7 bases, with 19 bases lying between them. Germline CDR1 and CDR2: SGHRS and YFSETQ. This CDR3 region has 16 residues. CDR3 nucleotides: TGCGCCAGCAGCTTGGCCGGTGCAGGGGCCTTCGGGACCCAGTACTTC. Translating gives CASSLAGAGAFGTQYF.

The CDR3 region is CAWRLNTEAFF. In DNA form, the CDR3 reads TGTGCCTGGAGGCTGAACACTGAAGCTTTCTTT. The J gene is TRBJ1-1, the V gene TRBV30, with D uncertain. Germline CDR1 GTSNPN, CDR2 SVGIG (reference sequence). This CDR3 is 11 amino acids long. Trimming took 3 bases from V and 0 from J, leaving 2 bases between them.

This clone showed up just a few times. This chain uses TRBV5-6 with TRBJ2-2; no reliable D call. Trimming cost V 3 bases and J 3 bases, with 15 bases left between them. Germline V gives CDR1 SGHDT, CDR2 YYEEEE. The length of the CDR3 is 16 residues. Here the CDR3 reads CASSSSLLGHTGELFF. The CDR3 nucleotides are TGTGCCAGCAGCTCGTCCTTACTCGGGCACACCGGGGAGCTGTTTTTT.

The chain is built from TRBV5-6 and TRBJ2-1; no clear D gene. Trimming took 2 bases from V and 4 from J, leaving 7 bases between them. Germline V lookup: CDR1 SGHDT, CDR2 YYEEEE. The CDR3 loop spans 13 amino acids. The CDR3 nucleotides read TGTGCCAGCAGCTTTGGCAGGTACAATGAGCAGTTCTTC. Translation: CASSFGRYNEQFF. The whole variable domain, remainder taken from reference TRBV5-6 and TRBJ2-1, is DAGVTQSPTHLIKTRGQQVTLRCSPKSGHDTVSWYQQALGQGPQFIFQYYEEEERQRGNFPDRFSGHQFPNYSSELNVNALLLGDSALYLCASSFGRYNEQFFGPGTRLTVL.

This clone turned up a few times. This rearrangement joins TRBV2 to TRBJ2-2, with 7 bases identical to TRBD1. Trimming at V came to 3 bases and at J to 2 bases, leaving 12 bases not matched to a gene. Germline V lookup: CDR1 SNHLY, CDR2 FYNNEI. This CDR3 spans 18 amino acids. This CDR3 is CASSDNGPGTVNTGELFF. In DNA, the CDR3 is TGTGCCAGCAGTGATAATGGCCCCGGGACAGTAAACACCGGGGAGCTGTTTTTT.

The chain has TRBV4-2 and TRBJ2-7; 14 bases line up with TRBD2. The CDR3 is made up of 18 amino acids. CDR1 and CDR2 from the germline V gene are LGHNA and YNFKEQ. V was pared by 4 bases and J by 0 bases, with 8 bases of the junction left unmatched. The CDR3 sequence is CASSPRTSGGPSSYEQYF. CDR3 coding DNA: TGTGCCAGCAGCCCCCGGACTAGCGGGGGGCCAAGCTCCTACGAGCAGTACTTC.

The chain uses TRBV11-2 and TRBJ2-7, with 8 bases aligning to TRBD2. The CDR3 has 14 amino acids. Trimming at V came to 3 bases and at J to 4 bases, leaving 5 bases not matched to a gene. Germline V gives CDR1 SGHAT, CDR2 FQNNGV. For the CDR3, the DNA is TGTGCCAGCAGCTTTGGGGTAGCGGGATACGAGCAGTACTTC. Translating it yields CASSFGVAGYEQYF.

This clone has more than one count but fewer than ten. This sequence joins TRBV7-9 and TRBJ2-7; D is undetermined. The V end lost 6 bases, the J end lost 0 bases, and 18 bases lay between the germline ends. Germline lookup yields CDR1 SEHNR and CDR2 FQNEAQ (reference sequence). CDR3 length equals 16 residues. The DNA for the CDR3 is TGTGCCAGCAGGGGCACCTCAGCCGTGAGCTCCTACGAGCAGTACTTC. Amino acid sequence: CASRGTSAVSSYEQYF.

V is TRBV6-5 and J is TRBJ1-1, with D tentatively TRBD1 (6 bases). This CDR3 region has 15 residues. Between the trimmed V and J ends, which lost 5 bases and 4 bases, there was a span of 17 bases. The germline V gene has CDR1 MNHEY and CDR2 SVGAGI. CDR3 residues: CASSHGGAQGTEAFF. CDR3 nucleotide sequence: TGTGCCAGCAGTCACGGCGGGGCACAGGGCACTGAAGCTTTCTTT.

CDR3 coding DNA: TGTGCCAGCAACACCCGACAGGGAAGAAACTACGAGCAGTACTTC. It specifies CASNTRQGRNYEQYF. This rearrangement joins TRBV7-8 to TRBJ2-7, with 7 bases lining up with TRBD1. This CDR3 comprises 15 residues. CDR1 and CDR2 (germline): SGHVS, FQNEAQ. After removal of 7 bases from V and 3 bases from J, the junction contained 12 bases not matched to a gene.

This chain joins TRBV5-1 and TRBJ1-5, with 7 bases fitting TRBD1. Germline CDR1 SGHRS, CDR2 YFSETQ. The V gene end was trimmed by 1 base and the J gene end by 2 bases; junction bases not matched to a gene: 3. CDR3 length: 15 residues. CDR3 protein: CASSLWTGGNQPQHF. For the CDR3, the DNA is TGCGCCAGCAGCTTGTGGACAGGTGGCAATCAGCCCCAGCATTTT.

CDR3 nucleotide sequence: TGTGCCAGCAGCTTGTTGGGAAGGGGGAGAACCGGGGAGCTGTTTTTT. Residues: CASSLLGRGRTGELFF. The J gene is TRBJ2-2, the V gene TRBV5-4; D possibly corresponds to TRBD1 (6 bases). This CDR3 is built from 16 residues. CDR1 and CDR2 (germline): SGHNT, YYREEE (reference sequence). V lost 1 base and J lost 5, with 15 bases in between.

The V gene is TRBV15, the J gene TRBJ1-5; 7 bases map to TRBD1. CDR3 length: 15 residues. CDR1 is LNHNV and CDR2 is YYDKDF in the germline V gene (reference sequence). V dropped 3 bases and J dropped 2; count of bases not matched to a gene: 4. The CDR3 loop reads CATSRDGQGNQPQHF. The DNA of the CDR3 is TGTGCCACCAGCAGGGACGGACAGGGCAATCAGCCCCAGCATTTT.